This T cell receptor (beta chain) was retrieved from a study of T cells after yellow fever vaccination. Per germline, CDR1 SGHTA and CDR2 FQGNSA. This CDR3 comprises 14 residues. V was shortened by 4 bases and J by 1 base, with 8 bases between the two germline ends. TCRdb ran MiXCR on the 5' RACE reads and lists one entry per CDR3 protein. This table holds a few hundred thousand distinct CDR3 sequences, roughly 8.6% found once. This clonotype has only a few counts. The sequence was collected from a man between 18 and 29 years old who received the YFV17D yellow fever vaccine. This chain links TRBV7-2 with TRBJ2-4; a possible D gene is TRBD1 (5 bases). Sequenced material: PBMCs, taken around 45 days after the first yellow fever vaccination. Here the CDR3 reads CASSSGFAKNIQYF. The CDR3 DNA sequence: TGTGCCAGCAGCTCAGGGTTTGCCAAAAACATTCAGTACTTC.